This is a list of T cell receptor beta chains from one sample in a study of T cells in Graves' hyperthyroidism and ophthalmopathy. TCRdb re-called the multiplex PCR reads through MiXCR, storing one row per CDR3 protein. This sample carries nearly 600,000 distinct CDR3 sequences, approximately 15% of them seen once, and the ten largest clones take almost 6%. Sequenced sample: blood. All receptors come from a woman in her twenties or thirties with Graves' hyperthyroidism that later progressed to Graves' ophthalmopathy. Both conserved end residues are part of each CDR3. Fields, in order: J gene, V gene, clone size, D gene, CDR3 protein, CDR3 DNA. D genes are given only for firm matches. Clone size is shown for a subset of rows, as once, few, many or a class of expanded clone.

TRBJ2-3	TRBV12-3/TRBV12-4	-	-	CASSYRTYTDTQYF	TGTGCCAGCAGTTACCGCACTTACACAGATACGCAGTATTTT
TRBJ2-3	TRBV4-2	-	-	CASSQETSTDTQYF	TGTGCCAGCAGCCAAGAGACTAGCACAGATACGCAGTATTTT
TRBJ1-2	TRBV12-3/TRBV12-4	many	-	CASRAGNYGYTF	TGTGCCAGCAGGGCCGGTAACTATGGCTACACCTTC
TRBJ2-3	TRBV25-1	many	-	CASSELAGSGDTQYF	TGTGCCAGCAGTGAACTAGCAGGGTCCGGAGATACGCAGTATTTT
TRBJ1-6	TRBV6-1	many	-	CASSIQESPLHF	TGTGCCAGCAGTATTCAGGAATCACCCCTCCACTTT
TRBJ1-2	TRBV12-3/TRBV12-4	many	-	CASSSDRAVGYTF	TGTGCCAGCAGTTCCGATCGGGCAGTTGGCTACACCTTC
TRBJ2-7	TRBV18	many	-	CASSPATDEQYF	TGTGCCAGCTCACCAGCGACAGACGAGCAGTACTTC
TRBJ1-2	TRBV20-1	few	-	CSASSPNNYGYTF	TGCAGTGCTAGTAGTCCGAATAACTATGGCTACACCTTC
TRBJ2-2	TRBV3-1	few	-	CASSLIRGTGKSGELFF	TGTGCCAGCAGCCTCATCAGGGGAACAGGGAAGTCCGGGGAGCTGTTTTTT
TRBJ1-2	TRBV19	many	TRBD1	CATWDSTTNYGYTF	TGTGCCACCTGGGACAGCACAACTAACTATGGCTACACCTTC
TRBJ2-5	TRBV10-3	many	-	CAISETGGQETQYF	TGTGCCATCAGTGAGACTGGGGGCCAAGAGACCCAGTACTTC
TRBJ2-3	TRBV20-1	-	TRBD1	CSARRPGTGQYF	TGCAGTGCTAGACGGCCCGGGACAGGGCAGTATTTT
TRBJ2-1	TRBV20-1	many	-	CSAKSQPGNEQFF	TGCAGTGCTAAGTCACAGCCCGGGAATGAGCAGTTCTTC
TRBJ1-2	TRBV6-1	many	-	CASRGRTNYGYTF	TGTGCCAGCAGAGGCAGGACCAACTATGGCTACACCTTC
TRBJ1-2	TRBV20-1	many	-	CSARTHTESNYGYTF	TGCAGTGCTAGAACCCACACGGAGTCTAACTATGGCTACACCTTC
TRBJ1-1	TRBV6-2/TRBV6-3	many	-	CASSVFGTEAFF	TGTGCCAGCAGTGTTTTCGGGACTGAAGCTTTCTTT
TRBJ2-1	TRBV4-3	-	-	CASSQGRPVDEQFF	TGCGCCAGCAGCCAAGGACGGCCTGTGGATGAGCAGTTCTTC
TRBJ2-3	TRBV7-8	many	-	CASSGIRTGTDTQYF	TGTGCCAGCAGCGGAATTAGGACCGGAACAGATACGCAGTATTTT
TRBJ1-1	TRBV6-1	many	-	CASRTLGGSYTEAFF	TGTGCCAGCAGGACCCTAGGGGGATCTTACACTGAAGCTTTCTTT
TRBJ2-7	TRBV14	many	-	CASSQRQGTYEQYF	TGTGCCAGCAGCCAACGGCAGGGTACCTACGAGCAGTACTTC
TRBJ2-6	TRBV2	many	TRBD1	CASRGQGAIPGANVLTF	TGTGCCAGCAGAGGACAGGGGGCTATACCCGGGGCCAACGTCCTGACTTTC
TRBJ2-7	TRBV11-1	once	-	CASSLTGLSGEGLERYF	TGTGCCAGCAGCTTGACAGGACTATCGGGGGAGGGACTCGAGCGGTACTTC
TRBJ2-4	TRBV19	-	TRBD1	CASSNRGLVKNIQYF	TGTGCCAGTAGTAACAGGGGGTTAGTCAAAAACATTCAGTACTTC
TRBJ2-1	TRBV12-5	many	-	CASGPGLPLGNEQFF	TGTGCTAGTGGTCCAGGACTACCCCTCGGCAATGAGCAGTTCTTC
TRBJ2-1	TRBV11-2	-	-	CASSQGPGAPSSYNEQFF	TGTGCCAGCAGCCAAGGCCCAGGGGCACCTAGCTCCTACAATGAGCAGTTCTTC
TRBJ2-3	TRBV7-2	many	-	CASSLGGGGDTQYF	TGTGCCAGCAGCTTAGGGGGTGGAGGAGATACGCAGTATTTT
TRBJ1-6	TRBV7-9	many	-	CASSLAELIHYNSPLHF	TGTGCCAGCAGCTTAGCGGAGCTGATTCATTATAATTCACCCCTCCACTTT
TRBJ2-5	TRBV12-3/TRBV12-4	many	TRBD2	CASSATSGSETQYF	TGTGCCAGCAGTGCAACTAGCGGGAGTGAGACCCAGTACTTC
TRBJ2-5	TRBV29-1	few	-	CSVGGLGAETQYF	TGCAGCGTTGGGGGCCTGGGAGCGGAGACCCAGTACTTC
TRBJ1-1	TRBV7-2	many	-	CASRGGNTEAFF	TGCGCCAGCAGAGGCGGGAACACTGAAGCTTTCTTT
TRBJ1-6	TRBV14	many	-	CASSQPPWRGRGSPLHF	TGTGCCAGCAGCCAACCCCCCTGGCGGGGGCGCGGATCACCCCTCCACTTT
TRBJ2-7	TRBV2	many	-	CARTVTNSYEQYF	TGTGCCAGGACAGTTACCAACTCCTACGAGCAGTACTTC
TRBJ2-6	TRBV30	many	TRBD2	CAWSPLTGGSGANVLTF	TGTGCCTGGAGCCCACTGACGGGAGGATCAGGGGCCAACGTCCTGACTTTC
TRBJ2-2	TRBV12-3/TRBV12-4	many	-	CASSLGGKPSTGELFF	TGTGCCAGCAGTTTGGGCGGGAAGCCGTCCACCGGGGAGCTGTTTTTT
TRBJ2-7	TRBV27	many	-	CASSATGFHEQYF	TGTGCCAGCAGTGCCACAGGGTTCCACGAGCAGTACTTC
TRBJ1-2	TRBV2	few	-	CASSPQRDHYTF	TGTGCCAGCAGCCCCCAGAGGGACCACTACACCTTC
TRBJ2-7	TRBV10-2	-	-	CASSESGGGWQGSSYEQYF	TGCGCCAGCAGTGAGTCAGGTGGGGGATGGCAGGGGAGCTCCTACGAGCAGTACTTC
TRBJ2-1	TRBV24-1	many	TRBD1	CATSASLPRGKQGAQGHEQFF	TGTGCCACCAGTGCGAGCCTACCAAGGGGGAAACAGGGGGCCCAAGGCCATGAGCAGTTCTTC
TRBJ2-7	TRBV15	many	-	CATSRDLSGYEQYF	TGTGCCACCAGCAGAGATCTTAGCGGCTACGAGCAGTACTTC
TRBJ2-7	TRBV7-6	-	TRBD1	CASSSTTTGGGEQYF	TGTGCCAGCAGCTCGACGACTACAGGGGGCGGCGAGCAGTACTTC
TRBJ2-3	TRBV6-2/TRBV6-3	few	-	CASSYYTGADTQYF	TGTGCCAGCAGTTACTATACGGGGGCAGATACGCAGTATTTT
TRBJ1-3	TRBV19	few	-	CASSLIRGTGNTIYF	TGTGCCAGTAGCCTCATCAGGGGTACTGGAAACACCATATATTTT
TRBJ2-3	TRBV5-8	many	TRBD2	CASSKGLAAITDTQYF	TGTGCCAGCAGCAAGGGACTAGCGGCAATCACAGATACGCAGTATTTT
TRBJ1-1	TRBV12-3/TRBV12-4	many	-	CASSSGSLAEAFF	TGTGCCAGCAGTTCCGGGTCCCTGGCTGAAGCTTTCTTT
TRBJ1-1	TRBV9	many	TRBD1	CASKQGFGDTEAFF	TGTGCCAGCAAACAGGGGTTCGGGGACACTGAAGCTTTCTTT
TRBJ1-6	TRBV6-1	many	-	CASSYPYNSPLHF	TGTGCCAGCAGTTACCCTTATAATTCACCCCTCCACTTT
TRBJ1-6	TRBV7-2	-	-	CASSSSQQVSPLHF	TGTGCCAGCAGCTCCTCTCAACAGGTTTCACCCCTCCACTTT
TRBJ2-7	TRBV18	few	TRBD2	CASSPPYSGSSPYEQYF	TGTGCCAGCTCACCACCGTATAGCGGGAGTTCCCCCTACGAGCAGTACTTC
TRBJ2-1	TRBV12-3/TRBV12-4	many	TRBD2	CASSLSRYGTSEGNEQFF	TGTGCCAGCAGTTTATCACGGTACGGGACTAGCGAGGGGAATGAGCAGTTCTTC